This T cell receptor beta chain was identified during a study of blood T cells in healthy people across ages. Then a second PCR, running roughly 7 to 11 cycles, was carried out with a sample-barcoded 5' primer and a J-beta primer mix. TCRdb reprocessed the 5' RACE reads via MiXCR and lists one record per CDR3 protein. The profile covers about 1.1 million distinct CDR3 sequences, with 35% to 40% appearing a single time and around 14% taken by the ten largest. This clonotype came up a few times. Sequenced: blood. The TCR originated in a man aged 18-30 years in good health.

The chain's CDR3 is CASSLVGTGYLNEQFF. The CDR3 DNA is TGTGCCAGCAGCTTAGTCGGGACAGGGTATCTGAATGAGCAGTTCTTC. The chain carries TRBV7-2 and TRBJ2-1; the match to TRBD1 covers 9 bases. Germline assignment: CDR1 SGHTA and CDR2 FQGNSA. The CDR3 extends over 16 amino acids. Losses at the gene ends were 1 base for V and 7 bases for J; bases not matched to a gene: 8.